Listed below are T cell receptor beta chains from one sample, sequenced in a study of radiation and T cells in renal cell carcinoma. Here immunoSEQ multiplex PCR was the method, and the copy in TCRdb shows in-frame clones only, minus some. The data hold approximately 90,000 clones, with 70% to 90% observed a single time. The specimen was blood, collected from a patient whose treatment included radiotherapy and nephrectomy. These receptors all come from a man aged 50 to 60 with renal cell carcinoma. CDR3s include the opening cysteine and the closing phenylalanine or tryptophan. The D gene is left open where the match is weak. Size is omitted from some rows. Given values are once, few, many or a class for expanded clones.

-	TRBJ1-5	TRBV19	-	TGTGCCAGTAAAATTGAGGGATATCAGCCCCAGCATTTT	CASKIEGYQPQHF
-	TRBJ1-1	TRBV19	few	TGTGCCAGTAGTATTTCAGGGAACACTGAAGCTTTCTTT	CASSISGNTEAFF
-	TRBJ2-5	TRBV18	-	TGTGCCAGCTCACCTCGTACCCCGTCGTCCCAAGAGACCCAGTACTTC	CASSPRTPSSQETQYF
-	TRBJ1-6	TRBV7-9	-	TGTGCCAGCAGTCCAGGGTTGAGCTCACCCCTCCACTTT	CASSPGLSSPLHF
-	TRBJ2-7	TRBV11-2	few	TGTGCCAGCAGCCCAGGGACATGGTTTAGTCTAGCGACCTACGAGCAGTACTTC	CASSPGTWFSLATYEQYF
TRBD1	TRBJ1-2	TRBV19	-	TGTGCCAGTAGCCTCTCGGACAGGGTCCCTGGCTACACCTTC	CASSLSDRVPGYTF
-	TRBJ1-1	TRBV7-2	-	TGTGCCAGCGGTCGGGACACTAACACTGAAGCTTTCTTT	CASGRDTNTEAFF
TRBD2	TRBJ2-7	TRBV30	-	TGTGCCTGGAGTGTAGGACTAGCCTACGAGCAGTACTTC	CAWSVGLAYEQYF
-	TRBJ2-1	TRBV29-1	-	TGCAGCGTTGAAGATCCCGGGGTGGGCTACAATGAGCAGTTCTTC	CSVEDPGVGYNEQFF
TRBD2	TRBJ2-1	TRBV4-1	-	TGCGCCAGCAGCAGACTAGCGGGAGAAGACAATGAGCAGTTCTTC	CASSRLAGEDNEQFF
TRBD1	TRBJ2-7	TRBV2	-	TGTGCCAGCAGTGTTTTTGGACAGGGCGGAAACGAGCAGTACTTC	CASSVFGQGGNEQYF
TRBD1	TRBJ1-3	TRBV30	-	TGTGCCTGGAGTCCGGGACAGCTGGCTGGAAACACCATATATTTT	CAWSPGQLAGNTIYF
TRBD1	TRBJ1-2	TRBV7-9	-	TGTGCCAGCAGCCTTTATTCGCCGACAGGGGTCTTGGGCTACACCTTC	CASSLYSPTGVLGYTF
TRBD1	TRBJ1-2	TRBV5-1	-	TGCGCCAGCAGCCTCGATGACCCGGGACAGGGAGTTGTGTATGGCTACACCTTC	CASSLDDPGQGVVYGYTF
TRBD1	TRBJ2-7	TRBV5-1	-	TGCGCCAGCAGCCCGACAGGGGGATTAGCCTACGAGCAGTACTTC	CASSPTGGLAYEQYF
-	TRBJ1-4	TRBV11-1	-	TGTGCCAGCAGCTCGATAACAACTAATGAAAAACTGTTTTTT	CASSSITTNEKLFF
-	TRBJ2-3	TRBV27	once	TGTGCCAGCAGTTTATGGGGGGCAGATACGCAGTATTTT	CASSLWGADTQYF
TRBD1	TRBJ2-5	TRBV29-1	-	TGCAGCGTCGCTACAGGGGGCCGAGGGCAAGAGACCCAGTACTTC	CSVATGGRGQETQYF
TRBD1	TRBJ1-2	TRBV2	-	TGTGCCAGCAGGATGGGACAGGGCCGCTATGGCTACACCTTC	CASRMGQGRYGYTF
-	TRBJ1-2	TRBV5-1	-	TGCGCCAGCAGCTTGCAGGCAGGGTCGACCGATGGCTACACCTTC	CASSLQAGSTDGYTF
-	TRBJ2-5	TRBV19	-	TGTGCCAGTAGTATAGTAGTTACATTTGGCGGCCAGAAAGAGACCCAGTACTTC	CASSIVVTFGGQKETQYF